The clone carrying this T cell receptor (beta chain) was seen only a few times. Its specificity is not known. TCRdb ran MiXCR on the reads and lists one entry per CDR3 protein. Of 200,000 to 300,000 distinct CDR3 sequences in the sample, approximately 10% were seen once. Germline V gene lookup returns CDR1 SQVTM and CDR2 ANQGSEA. Trimming shortened V by 6 bases and J by 6 bases, and 10 bases separated the two germline ends. This CDR3 region has 11 residues. The data were obtained in a study of T cell repertoires in cytomegalovirus infection. Study information: It was the public TCR beta signatures that indicated both CMV infection and matching HLA type. Notes on the study in general: In two of eight donors, the top clonotype was HLA-C-restricted CMV-specific. Summed public TCR beta family frequency identified CMV carriers bearing the relevant HLA.

The sequenced sample was PBMCs. The chain couples TRBV29-1 to TRBJ2-3; D call uncertain. The receptor's source is a human donor in good health (CMV status not recorded). Some clones in this sample may be carry-over from other donors' samples. CDR3 nucleotides: TGCAGCGTGGTCTACCTCGATACGCAGTATTTT. This encodes CSVVYLDTQYF.